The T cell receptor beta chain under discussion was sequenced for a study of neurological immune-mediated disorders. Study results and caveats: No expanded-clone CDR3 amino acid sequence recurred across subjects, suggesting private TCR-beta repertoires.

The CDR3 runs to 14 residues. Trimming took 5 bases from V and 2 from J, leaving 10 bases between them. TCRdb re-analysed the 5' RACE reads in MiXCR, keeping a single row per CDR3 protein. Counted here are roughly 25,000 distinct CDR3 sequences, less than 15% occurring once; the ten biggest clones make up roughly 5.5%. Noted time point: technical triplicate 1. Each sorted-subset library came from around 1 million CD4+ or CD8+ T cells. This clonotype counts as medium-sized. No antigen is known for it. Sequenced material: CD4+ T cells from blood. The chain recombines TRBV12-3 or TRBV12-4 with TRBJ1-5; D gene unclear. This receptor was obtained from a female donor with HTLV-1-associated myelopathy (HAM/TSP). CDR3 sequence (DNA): TGTGCCAGCAGTCACCCACCGGGCAATCAGCCCCAGCATTTT. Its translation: CASSHPPGNQPQHF.